These 20 T cell receptor beta chains were all obtained from the same sample, sequenced in a study of early T cells in non-severe SARS-CoV-2 infection. TCRdb recomputed calls from the 5' RACE reads with MiXCR, one row per CDR3 protein. The sample lists 100,000 to 120,000 distinct CDR3 sequences; 12% were seen once. The sample consisted of whole blood. The receptor source for this set is an adult who was a healthcare worker with PCR-confirmed SARS-CoV-2 infection or an uninfected control (not recorded which).

This chain joins TRBV6-6 and TRBJ2-5, with 8 bases lining up with TRBD1. The germline V gene has CDR1 MNHNY and CDR2 SVGAGI (reference sequence). The junction had 8 bases not matched to a gene; V was cut back by 10 bases and J by 4 bases. The CDR3 covers 13 residues. The CDR3 reads CAISDREAETQYF. CDR3 DNA: TGTGCCATTTCGGACAGGGAGGCAGAGACCCAGTACTTC.

The rearrangement uses TRBV11-2 and TRBJ2-1, with D possibly being TRBD1 (5 bases). The germline V and J ends were trimmed by 2 bases and 1 base, with 9 bases remaining between them. This CDR3 region has 15 residues. Germline V gives CDR1 SGHAT, CDR2 FQNNGV. The CDR3 spells CASSLQGHSYNEQFF. The CDR3 nucleotides read TGTGCCAGCAGCTTACAAGGACATTCCTACAATGAGCAGTTCTTC.

The chain joins TRBV7-9 to TRBJ2-5; D not resolved. V was shortened by 7 bases and J by 0 bases, with 6 bases between the two germline ends. The CDR3 sequence is 12 residues long. Germline-derived CDR1 and CDR2 are SEHNR and FQNEAQ (reference sequence). In DNA, the CDR3 is TGTGCCAGCACCTGGTACCAAGAGACCCAGTACTTC. Translating gives CASTWYQETQYF. The full variable domain, completed using reference TRBV7-9 and TRBJ2-5, is DTGVSQNPRHKITKRGQNVTFRCDPISEHNRLYWYRQTLGQGPEFLTYFQNEAQLEKSRLLSDRFSAERPKGSFSTLEIQRTEQGDSAMYLCASTWYQETQYFGPGTRLLVL.

This clonotype was found many times. The rearrangement uses TRBV10-1 and TRBJ2-3; 11 bases fit TRBD2. After removal of 6 bases from V and 2 bases from J, the junction contained 7 bases not matched to a gene. The CDR3 runs to 16 residues. The germline gives CDR1 WNHNN, CDR2 SYGVQD (reference sequence). CDR3 residues: CASSATSGGSTDTQYF. CDR3 in DNA: TGCGCCAGCAGCGCTACTAGCGGGGGATCCACAGATACGCAGTATTTT.

This clonotype was seen a handful of times. The rearrangement joins TRBV3-1 to TRBJ2-7, with 10 bases fitting TRBD2. The CDR3 runs to 19 residues. CDR1 and CDR2 from the germline V gene are LGHDT and YNNKEL (reference sequence). The ends lost 4 bases at V and 1 base at J; junction bases unmatched: 16. CDR3 region: CASSPGSQRTSGGSYEQYF. The CDR3 region has the DNA TGTGCCAGCAGCCCCGGTTCTCAGCGGACTAGCGGAGGTTCCTACGAGCAGTACTTC.

The V call is TRBV28, the J call TRBJ1-2; no clear D gene. Trimming left V 7 bases short and J 4 bases short, with 13 bases between. The CDR3 totals 13 residues. Germline CDR1 reads MDHEN; CDR2 reads SYDVKM. The CDR3 region has the DNA TGTGCCAGCAAATCCGGGCTACTCTATGGCTACACCTTC. This sequence encodes CASKSGLLYGYTF.

The chain couples TRBV15 to TRBJ2-3, with D unresolved. Trimming pared 0 bases from V and 3 bases from J, leaving 16 bases between. The CDR3 extends over 17 amino acids. Germline CDR1 and CDR2: LNHNV and YYDKDF (reference sequence). CDR3 sequence reads: CATSRDRAPRSTDTQYF. The CDR3 nucleotides read TGTGCCACCAGCAGAGATCGGGCCCCCAGGTCAACAGATACGCAGTATTTT.

Ten or more counts support this clonotype. This chain connects TRBV3-1 to TRBJ2-7; the D gene could be TRBD1 or TRBD2 (5 bases each). This CDR3 has 13 residues. Deletions cut 4 bases from V and 5 bases from J, with 12 bases between. Germline V CDR1 and CDR2: LGHDT, YNNKEL (reference sequence). The CDR3 sequence is CASSPIEGNEQYF. As DNA, the CDR3 is TGTGCCAGCAGCCCCATTGAGGGGAACGAGCAGTACTTC.

In its sample, this clonotype was seen many times. This CDR3 reads CASGLVVGDSDNQPQHF. The CDR3 nucleotides are TGTGCTAGTGGTTTGGTCGTTGGGGACAGCGACAATCAGCCCCAGCATTTT. The chain couples TRBV12-5 to TRBJ1-5, with 7 bases that match TRBD1. Germline V gene sequence: CDR1 LGHNT, CDR2 FRNRAP. V lost 0 bases, J lost 3 bases, and 8 bases stayed unmatched. This CDR3 is 17 amino acids long.

In this sample, this clonotype turned up many times. Lacking the conserved final phenylalanine or tryptophan, this CDR3 likely reflects a read error. The DNA is omitted, as the CDR3 cannot be located on it reliably, and the CDR3 follows TCRdb's listing. CDR3 sequence reads: CSGTGTRL. This rearrangement joins TRBV29-1 to TRBJ1-1; TRBD1, the table's D call, lacks a check against the DNA. Germline V gene sequence: CDR1 SQVTM, CDR2 ANQGSEA. The CDR3 adds up to 8 amino acids, both ends counted.

The table lists this clonotype with a few counts. This chain connects TRBV12-5 to TRBJ1-1, with 7 bases fitting TRBD1. Germline V gene lookup returns CDR1 LGHNT and CDR2 FRNRAP. Unmatched junction bases numbered 9, after V lost 1 base and J lost 4 bases. There are 16 residues in the CDR3. The CDR3 DNA follows: TGTGCTAGTGGTTTGGCCTTAAAACAGGGGACCACTGAAGCTTTCTTT. Encoded protein: CASGLALKQGTTEAFF.

This clonotype was found many times. The V and J genes are TRBV7-9 and TRBJ2-2, with 8 bases that match TRBD2. CDR3 size: 16 residues. Unmatched junction bases numbered 8, after V lost 5 bases and J lost 3 bases. Per the germline V gene, CDR1 is SEHNR and CDR2 is FQNEAQ (reference sequence). CDR3 in DNA: TGTGCCAGCAGCCCCCGGGGGGGGACGCACACCGGGGAGCTGTTTTTT. Translated: CASSPRGGTHTGELFF.

This clonotype came up a few times. The chain has TRBV6-5 and TRBJ1-6; tentatively, D is TRBD1 (6 bases). Trimming shortened V by 6 bases and J by 0 bases, and 15 bases separated the two germline ends. Germline V lookup: CDR1 MNHEY, CDR2 SVGAGI. The CDR3 is 17 amino acids. CDR3 loop: CASSLPRGSSYNSPLHF. CDR3 DNA sequence: TGTGCCAGCAGCCTTCCAAGGGGGAGCTCCTATAATTCACCCCTCCACTTT.

Only a few counts were recorded for this clonotype. This chain connects TRBV11-2 to TRBJ2-1; D is undetermined. Between the trimmed V and J ends, which lost 0 bases and 4 bases, there was a span of 7 bases. CDR3 length: 14 amino acids. Germline loops: CDR1 SGHAT, CDR2 FQNNGV. The CDR3 loop is CASSLDLGYNEQFF. The CDR3 DNA is TGTGCCAGCAGCTTAGATCTTGGTTACAATGAGCAGTTCTTC. Full variable domain (rest looked up from reference TRBV11-2 and TRBJ2-1): EAGVAQSPRYKIIEKRQSVAFWCNPISGHATLYWYQQILGQGPKLLIQFQNNGVVDDSQLPKDRFSAERLKGVDSTLKIQPAKLEDSAVYLCASSLDLGYNEQFFGPGTRLTVL.

There are a few counts of this clonotype. The V call is TRBV9, the J call TRBJ2-6, with 8 nucleotides matching TRBD1. The CDR3 loop spans 20 amino acids. V dropped 4 bases and J dropped 4; count of bases not matched to a gene: 19. The germline CDR1 and CDR2 sequences are SGDLS and YYNGEE. DNA of the CDR3: TGTGCCAGCAGCACCCGCGAGCCGGACAGGGCGTACGAGGGGGCCAACGTCCTGACTTTC. Protein product: CASSTREPDRAYEGANVLTF.

The chain employs TRBV4-1 and TRBJ2-3; D possibly uses TRBD1 or TRBD2 (6 bases each). The CDR3 contains 17 residues. V was shortened by 2 bases and J by 3 bases, with 18 bases between the two germline ends. Germline CDR1 MGHRA, CDR2 YSYEKL. This CDR3 is CASSQSGAVIATDTQYF. DNA for the CDR3: TGCGCCAGCAGCCAATCGGGGGCAGTCATTGCGACAGATACGCAGTATTTT.

There are a few counts of this clonotype. This rearrangement joins TRBV29-1 to TRBJ1-1; D ambiguous. Trimming cost V 0 bases and J 3 bases, with 8 bases left between them. Germline V gene sequence: CDR1 SQVTM, CDR2 ANQGSEA. The CDR3 covers 13 residues. The CDR3 DNA follows: TGCAGCGTTGAAGATGACGGGTACACTGAAGCTTTCTTT. This gives the protein CSVEDDGYTEAFF.

The chain carries TRBV29-1 and TRBJ2-1, with 12 bases that match TRBD2. The CDR3 has 15 amino acids. V trimming: 7 bases; J trimming: 0 bases; junction bases outside the gene matches: 4. Germline assignment: CDR1 SQVTM and CDR2 ANQGSEA. The CDR3 region has the DNA TGCAGCGCTCTGACTAGCGGGAGCTCCTACAATGAGCAGTTCTTC. Translated, it gives CSALTSGSSYNEQFF.

This clonotype was picked up many times. The rearrangement joins TRBV6-2 or TRBV6-3 to TRBJ2-2; 11 positions match TRBD2. Germline-derived CDR1 and CDR2 are MNHEY and SVGEGT. The ends lost 2 bases at V and 1 base at J; junction bases unmatched: 9. This CDR3 is 19 amino acids long. CDR3 nucleotides: TGTGCCAGCAGTTACCCTTCGGCGCTAGCGGGAGGGAACACCGGGGAGCTGTTTTTT. Amino acids: CASSYPSALAGGNTGELFF.

This clonotype was seen a handful of times. The chain employs TRBV29-1 and TRBJ2-3; 8 positions match TRBD2. The germline V gene has CDR1 SQVTM and CDR2 ANQGSEA. CDR3 length: 13 amino acids. With 8 bases clipped from V and 5 bases from J, the junction kept 9 bases outside the gene matches. In nucleotides, the CDR3 is TGCAGCTGTAGCGGGATAGTCATAGATACGCAGTATTTT. It translates to CSCSGIVIDTQYF.